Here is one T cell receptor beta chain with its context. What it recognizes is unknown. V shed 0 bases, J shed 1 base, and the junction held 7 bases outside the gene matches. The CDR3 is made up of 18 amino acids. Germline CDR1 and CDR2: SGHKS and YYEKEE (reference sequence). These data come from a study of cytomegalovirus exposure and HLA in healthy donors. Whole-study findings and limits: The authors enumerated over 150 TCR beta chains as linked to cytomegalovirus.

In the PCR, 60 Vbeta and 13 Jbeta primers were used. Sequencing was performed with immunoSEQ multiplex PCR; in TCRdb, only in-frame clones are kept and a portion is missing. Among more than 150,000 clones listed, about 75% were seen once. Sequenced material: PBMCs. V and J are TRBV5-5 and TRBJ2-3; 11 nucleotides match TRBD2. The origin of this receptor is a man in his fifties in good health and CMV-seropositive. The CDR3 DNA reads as TGTGCCAGCAGCTTGGAACTAGCGGGGGTCAGGGGCACAGATACGCAGTATTTT. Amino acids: CASSLELAGVRGTDTQYF.